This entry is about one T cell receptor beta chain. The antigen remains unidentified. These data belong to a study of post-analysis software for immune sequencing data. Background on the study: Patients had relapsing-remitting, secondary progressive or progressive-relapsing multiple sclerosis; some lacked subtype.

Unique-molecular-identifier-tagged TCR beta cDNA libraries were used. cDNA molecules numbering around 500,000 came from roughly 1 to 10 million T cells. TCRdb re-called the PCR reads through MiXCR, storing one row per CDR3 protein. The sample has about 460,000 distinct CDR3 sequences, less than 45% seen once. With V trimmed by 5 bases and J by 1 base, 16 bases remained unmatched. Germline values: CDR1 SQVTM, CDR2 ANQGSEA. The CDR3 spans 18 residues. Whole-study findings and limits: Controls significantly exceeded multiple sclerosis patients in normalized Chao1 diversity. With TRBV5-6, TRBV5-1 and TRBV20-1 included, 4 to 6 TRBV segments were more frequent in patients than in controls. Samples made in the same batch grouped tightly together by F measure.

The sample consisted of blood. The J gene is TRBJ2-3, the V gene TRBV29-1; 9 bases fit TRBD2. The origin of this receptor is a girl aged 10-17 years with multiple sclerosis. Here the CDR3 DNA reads TGCAGCGTTCACAGGGGATTAGCGGGAGTGGGCCGCACAGATACGCAGTATTTT. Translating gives CSVHRGLAGVGRTDTQYF.